This T cell receptor (beta chain) stems from a study of cytomegalovirus exposure and HLA in healthy donors. Trimming removed 2 bases from V and 2 bases from J; junction bases left unmatched: 8. The germline gives CDR1 SGHDT, CDR2 YYEEEE. The CDR3 loop spans 16 amino acids. Worth noting for this clone: Its specificity is unknown.

Overall study results and limits: Analysis was carried out at a later point, and it linked a missense DCLRE1C variant to TCR beta V- and J-gene trimming. It was confirmed in vitro that a few of the CMV-associated chains were specific for CMV antigens.

This PCR relied on a set of 60 Vbeta primers and 13 Jbeta primers. The repertoire was sequenced with immunoSEQ multiplex PCR; TCRdb's copy has only in-frame clones and lacks some. In the table there are roughly 90,000 clones, approximately 78% of which are singletons. V gene TRBV5-6 combines with J gene TRBJ2-3; TRBD2 aligns across 7 bases. The TCR originated in a woman between 40 and 50 years old in good health and CMV-seropositive. Sequences were obtained from PBMCs. CDR3 bases: TGTGCCAGCAGCTTTAGCCGACTAGCCAACACAGATACGCAGTATTTT. It specifies CASSFSRLANTDTQYF.